The 25 T cell receptor beta chains reported below all come from one sample, sequenced in a study of CD8+CD57+ T cells in acquired aplastic anemia. Profiles of TCR beta VDJ and CDR3 were generated from a genomic DNA template. TCRdb recomputed calls from the reads with MiXCR, one row per CDR3 protein. Counted here are roughly 200,000 distinct CDR3 sequences, around 60% occurring once; the ten biggest clones make up approximately 42%. The sequenced patients had an expansion of CD8+CD57+ cells seen by flow cytometry. Sequences were obtained from sorted CD4+, CD8+, or CD8+CD57+ T cells (not recorded which) from PBMCs. Every receptor here comes from a human donor with aplastic anemia.

The rearrangement links TRBV6-2 or TRBV6-3 to TRBJ2-1; 14 bases are a match to TRBD2. CDR3 length equals 15 residues. V was pared by 6 bases and J by 8 bases, with 6 bases of the junction left unmatched. The germline gives CDR1 MNHEY, CDR2 SVGEGT. CDR3 region: CASSPGTSGGYEQFF. The CDR3 bases are TGTGCCAGCAGCCCCGGGACTAGCGGGGGTTATGAGCAGTTCTTC.

The chain carries TRBV12-3 or TRBV12-4 and TRBJ2-7; possible D gene TRBD1, 5 bases. The CDR3 runs 13 residues. Trimming removed 8 bases from V and 1 base from J, with 12 bases in between. Written as DNA, the CDR3 is TGTGCCAGCGTACAGGATGGGTCCTACGAGCAGTACTTC. Translating gives CASVQDGSYEQYF.

The chain couples TRBV5-1 to TRBJ2-1; D assignment may be TRBD1 or TRBD2 (5 bases each). The CDR3 covers 15 residues. The V gene's germline CDR1 is SGHRS and CDR2 YFSETQ. V was clipped by 7 bases and J by 2 bases, with 16 bases between them. The CDR3 DNA reads as TGCGCCAGCTGCTCCTCGAGGGGCCCCTACAATGAGCAGTTCTTC. This gives the protein CASCSSRGPYNEQFF.

Turning to this clonotype: Its ends do not fully match the called genes, so a read error is possible. The chain combines TRBV5-4 with TRBJ2-7; 10 nucleotides match TRBD1. This CDR3 region has 12 residues. CDR1 is SGHNT, CDR2 YYREEE, per germline (reference sequence). The CDR3 protein is CASSYSVGTGDF. CDR3 coding DNA: TGTGCCAGCAGTTACTCAGTTGGGACAGGGGACTTC.

This clonotype was recorded many times. J is TRBJ1-1 and V is TRBV9, with a weak D call TRBD1 (6 bases). V was cut by 4 bases and J by 6 bases, with 13 bases left in between. This CDR3 has 13 residues. Germline-derived CDR1 and CDR2 are SGDLS and YYNGEE. Here the CDR3 DNA reads TGTGCCAGCAGCCCCCCTAGACAGGCTGAAGCTTTCTTT. This translates into CASSPPRQAEAFF.

With regard to this clonotype: One end of the junction fails to match germline, which may point to a read error. The chain employs TRBV9 and TRBJ1-1, with 10 bases aligning to TRBD1. Germline V gives CDR1 SGDLS, CDR2 YYNGEE. The length of the CDR3 is 15 residues. CDR3 bases: TGTGCCGGCAGCGTAGTGACAGGGGGCAACACTGAAGCTTTCTTT. Amino acids: CAGSVVTGGNTEAFF.

This rearrangement joins TRBV6-6 to TRBJ1-1; D remains ambiguous. CDR3 length equals 10 residues. Trimming took 2 bases from V and 9 from J, leaving 4 bases between them. In germline, CDR1 is MNHNY, CDR2 SVGAGI (reference sequence). Here the CDR3 DNA reads TGTGCCAGCAGTTACGGGAAAGCTTTCTTT. Its translation is CASSYGKAFF.

The chain carries TRBV29-1 and TRBJ2-2; 8 positions agree with TRBD2. The V segment lost 4 bases and the J segment 1 base; nucleotides outside the gene matches: 5. The germline CDR1 and CDR2 sequences are SQVTM and ANQGSEA. The CDR3 sequence is 15 residues long. CDR3 protein: CSVVSSGVNTGELFF. CDR3 coding DNA: TGCAGCGTTGTTAGTAGCGGGGTGAACACCGGGGAGCTGTTTTTT.

This clonotype has at least ten counts. This chain joins TRBV15 and TRBJ2-2; D might be TRBD1 or TRBD2, each matching 5 bases. The CDR3 runs to 16 residues. Between the trimmed V and J ends, which lost 0 bases and 6 bases, there was a span of 14 bases. Germline-derived CDR1 and CDR2 are LNHNV and YYDKDF (reference sequence). The CDR3, as DNA: TGTGCCACCAGCAGAGATCGATCCTTGGGGGCCGGGGAGCTGTTTTTT. It translates to CATSRDRSLGAGELFF.

The gene calls are TRBV12-3 or TRBV12-4 and TRBJ1-1, with D unclear. The CDR3 is made up of 10 amino acids. CDR3 sequence: CASAHGEAFF. The CDR3 coding sequence is TGTGCTAGTGCCCACGGTGAAGCTTTCTTT.

The rearrangement uses TRBV7-8 and TRBJ1-2; 8 nucleotides agree with TRBD1. There are 13 residues in the CDR3. Trimming at V came to 5 bases and at J to 8 bases, leaving 7 bases not matched to a gene. CDR1 SGHVS and CDR2 FQNEAQ come from the germline V gene. The CDR3 region has the DNA TGTGCCAGCAGCCGACAGGGGATGGGAGGCTACACCTTC. Residues: CASSRQGMGGYTF.

This sequence joins TRBV7-9 and TRBJ2-7, with D hard to call. V gave up 4 bases and J gave up 3 bases, with 10 bases separating them. CDR1 and CDR2 (germline): SEHNR, FQNEAQ (reference sequence). This CDR3 is built from 13 residues. The CDR3 loop is CASSSLLVYEQYF. For the CDR3, the DNA is TGTGCCAGCAGCTCCCTTTTAGTCTACGAGCAGTACTTC.

This chain joins TRBV25-1 and TRBJ1-4, with 8 bases fitting TRBD1. The CDR3 contains 14 residues. After removal of 10 bases from V and 7 bases from J, the junction contained 11 bases not matched to a gene. Germline-derived CDR1 and CDR2 are MGHDK and SYGVNS. The CDR3: CAIPDREGSEKLFF. CDR3 nucleotide sequence: TGTGCCATTCCGGACAGGGAAGGGTCTGAAAAACTGTTTTTT.

Comments on this clonotype: An end of the junction differs from the germline gene, which may be a read error. V gene TRBV7-6 combines with J gene TRBJ2-1, with a possible D match to TRBD2 (5 bases). Per germline, CDR1 SGHVS and CDR2 FNYEAQ. The CDR3 sequence is 14 residues long. For the CDR3, the DNA is TGTGCCAACAGCCATTCCGTTGCGGGCAATGAGCAGTTCTTC. It is translated as CANSHSVAGNEQFF.

This clonotype was observed at least ten times. V is TRBV9 and J is TRBJ1-5; the D gene is possibly TRBD1 (5 bases). CDR3 length equals 15 residues. Trimming cost V 1 base and J 7 bases, with 15 bases left between them. Germline CDR1 SGDLS, CDR2 YYNGEE. CDR3 nucleotides: TGTGCCAGCAGCGTATACAGACAGCCGAGCCAGCCCCAGCATTTT. Translated: CASSVYRQPSQPQHF.

This chain links TRBV20-1 with TRBJ2-7, with a weak D call TRBD1 (5 bases). The CDR3 is made up of 16 amino acids. V lost 0 bases and J 3 bases, leaving 18 bases between the germline ends. CDR1 is DFQATT and CDR2 is SNEGSKA in the germline V gene (reference sequence). In nucleotides, the CDR3 is TGCAGTGCTAGAGATTTGGGGCTGGTTTCCAGCTACGAGCAGTACTTC. It encodes CSARDLGLVSSYEQYF.

This sequence joins TRBV20-1 and TRBJ2-7, with D possibly matching TRBD1 (7 bases). The CDR3 runs to 13 residues. V was shortened by 4 bases and J by 3 bases, with 13 bases between the two germline ends. Germline CDR1 reads DFQATT; CDR2 reads SNEGSKA (reference sequence). The CDR3 reads CSATSGGLYEQYF. The CDR3 region has the DNA TGCAGTGCTACGTCAGGGGGGCTCTACGAGCAGTACTTC.

The chain combines TRBV19 with TRBJ1-6; TRBD1 agrees at 9 bases. V lost 9 bases to trimming and J lost 9 bases; unmatched junction nucleotides: 18. The V gene's germline CDR1 is LNHDA and CDR2 SQIVND (reference sequence). The CDR3 has 17 amino acids. The CDR3 protein is CASYGRYQTGGFSPLHF. The CDR3 DNA is TGTGCCAGCTACGGCAGATACCAAACAGGGGGCTTTTCACCCCTCCACTTT.

V and J are TRBV24-1 and TRBJ2-7; 9 bases line up with TRBD1. Unmatched junction bases numbered 9, after V lost 11 bases and J lost 5 bases. This CDR3 is 13 amino acids long. CDR1 is KGHDR, CDR2 SFDVKD, per germline. The CDR3 reads CARRQGDLDEQYF. CDR3 bases: TGTGCCAGGAGACAGGGGGACCTCGACGAGCAGTACTTC.

To note about this clonotype: The final CDR3 position lacks the conserved phenylalanine or tryptophan, pointing to a likely read error. This CDR3 reads CSARGPAPVGRNYGYTL. CDR3 in DNA: TGCAGTGCTAGAGGTCCCGCACCAGTGGGTCGTAACTATGGCTACACCTTA. V and J are TRBV20-1 and TRBJ1-2; D is unclear. The CDR3 runs 17 residues. V was shortened by 1 base and J by 1 base, with 19 bases between the two germline ends. Germline CDR1 and CDR2: DFQATT and SNEGSKA (reference sequence).

The chain links TRBV24-1 to TRBJ2-2; D might be TRBD2 (5 bases). The CDR3 totals 15 residues. V lost 0 bases and J lost 4, with 8 bases in between. Germline-derived CDR1 and CDR2 are KGHDR and SFDVKD. CDR3 nucleotide sequence: TGTGCCACCAGTGATTTGGTCGAGGGCACCGGGGAGCTGTTTTTT. Translation: CATSDLVEGTGELFF.

This clonotype came up once. The chain employs TRBV6-5 and TRBJ2-7; 9 bases map to TRBD2. J lost 2 bases, V lost 0 bases, and 8 bases had no gene match. Germline V gene lookup returns CDR1 MNHEY and CDR2 SVGAGI. CDR3 size: 17 residues. The CDR3 is CASSYSIGLAGTYEQYF. For the CDR3, the DNA is TGTGCCAGCAGTTACTCGATAGGGCTAGCGGGAACCTACGAGCAGTACTTC.

The chain is built from TRBV24-1 and TRBJ1-5, with a possible D match to TRBD1 (5 bases). V lost 5 bases, J lost 3 bases, and 7 bases lay in between. The CDR3 consists of 13 residues. Per germline, CDR1 KGHDR and CDR2 SFDVKD. DNA of the CDR3: TGTGCCACCAGTGGGGGGGACAATCAGCCCCAGCATTTT. This translates into CATSGGDNQPQHF.

This clonotype was detected only once. The chain carries TRBV20-1 and TRBJ1-2; D gene ambiguous. CDR3 length: 12 amino acids. V was cut by 3 bases and J by 0 bases, with 5 bases left in between. The germline V gene has CDR1 DFQATT and CDR2 SNEGSKA (reference sequence). This CDR3 is CSARTTNYGYTF. CDR3 in DNA: TGCAGTGCTAGGACCACTAACTATGGCTACACCTTC.

The gene calls are TRBV7-9 and TRBJ1-6, with 10 bases that match TRBD1. This CDR3 comprises 17 residues. Looked up from germline, CDR1 is SEHNR and CDR2 is FQNEAQ (reference sequence). V was pared by 6 bases and J by 7 bases, with 12 bases of the junction left unmatched. CDR3 sequence reads: CASSPTMTGGQNSPLHF. Here the CDR3 DNA reads TGTGCCAGCAGTCCAACAATGACAGGGGGCCAAAATTCACCCCTCCACTTT.